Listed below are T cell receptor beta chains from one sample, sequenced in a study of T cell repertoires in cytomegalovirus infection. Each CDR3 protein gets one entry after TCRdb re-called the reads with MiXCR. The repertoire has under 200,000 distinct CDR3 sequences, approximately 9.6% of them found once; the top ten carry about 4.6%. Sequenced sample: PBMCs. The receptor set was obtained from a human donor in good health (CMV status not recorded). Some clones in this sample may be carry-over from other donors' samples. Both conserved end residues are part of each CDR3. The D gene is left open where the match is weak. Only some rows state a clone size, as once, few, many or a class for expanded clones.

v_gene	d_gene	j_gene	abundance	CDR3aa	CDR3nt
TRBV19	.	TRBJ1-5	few	CASSRQVDQPQHF	TGTGCCAGTAGTCGGCAGGTAGATCAGCCCCAGCATTTT
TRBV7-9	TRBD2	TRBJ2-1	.	CASSLVAGGFYEQFF	TGTGCCAGCAGCTTAGTAGCGGGAGGTTTCTATGAGCAGTTCTTC
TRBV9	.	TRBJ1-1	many	CASRGGGAGTEAFF	TGTGCCAGCAGAGGGGGGGGTGCGGGAACTGAAGCTTTCTTT
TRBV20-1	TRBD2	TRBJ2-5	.	CSARGPAGETQYF	TGCAGTGCTAGAGGCCCAGCGGGGGAGACCCAGTACTTC
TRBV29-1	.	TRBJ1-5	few	CSAGGEGQPQHF	TGCAGCGCGGGGGGGGAGGGGCAGCCCCAGCATTTT
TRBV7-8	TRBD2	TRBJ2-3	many	CASSSRLAGVTDTQYF	TGTGCCAGCAGCTCCCGACTAGCGGGGGTAACAGATACGCAGTATTTT
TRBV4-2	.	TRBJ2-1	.	CASSYDGGPSSYNEQFF	TGTGCCAGCAGCTATGATGGCGGGCCAAGCTCCTACAATGAGCAGTTCTTC
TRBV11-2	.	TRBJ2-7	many	CASSLTSNEQYF	TGTGCCAGCAGCTTAACTAGCAACGAGCAGTACTTC
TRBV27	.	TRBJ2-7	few	CASSLSVTSEQYF	TGTGCCAGCAGTTTATCGGTGACTAGCGAGCAGTACTTC
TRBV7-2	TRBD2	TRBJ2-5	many	CASSLSLQPTLAGVETQYF	TGTGCCAGCAGCTTAAGCCTACAACCCACATTGGCGGGAGTAGAGACCCAGTACTTC
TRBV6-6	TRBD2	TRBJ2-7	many	CASSYGIAGAKSYEQYF	TGTGCCAGCAGTTACGGGATAGCGGGGGCCAAATCCTACGAGCAGTACTTC
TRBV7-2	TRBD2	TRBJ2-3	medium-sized	CASSFGTTTDTQYF	TGTGCCAGCAGCTTCGGGACTACCACAGATACGCAGTATTTT
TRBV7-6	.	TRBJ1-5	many	CASSSGTSGNQPQHF	TGTGCCAGCAGCTCCGGGACCAGTGGCAATCAGCCCCAGCATTTT
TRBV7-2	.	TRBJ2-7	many	CASSLASFYEQYF	TGTGCCAGCAGCTTAGCATCTTTCTACGAGCAGTACTTC
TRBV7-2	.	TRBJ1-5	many	CASSVGHLNQPQHF	TGTGCCAGCAGCGTGGGACACCTGAATCAGCCCCAGCATTTT